This record covers a single T cell receptor (beta chain). Its antigen remains unidentified. All unsorted peripheral T cells were captured because whole blood was used without fractionation. An approximately 2.4 ml peripheral blood sample was taken for RNA. Alpha and beta constant-region primers primed reverse transcription of about 0.5 ug RNA. Alpha and beta chain libraries were made separately by chain-specific third strand synthesis with multiplexing indices. TCRdb reprocessed the 5' RACE reads via MiXCR and lists one record per CDR3 protein. The sample shows over 15,000 distinct CDR3 sequences, 8% to 10% of them seen only once. The CDR3 loop spans 18 amino acids. The V gene end was trimmed by 0 bases and the J gene end by 2 bases; junction bases not matched to a gene: 9. Germline V gene data show CDR1 as LNHDA and CDR2 as SQIVND (reference sequence). This record comes from a study of HIV-infected patients and healthy controls. Findings and caveats of the study: Mean usage of eight alpha and eight beta V genes differed significantly in HIV-infected patients versus controls. Apparent post-therapy Gini recovery among HIV-infected patients was not reproduced with size-matched repertoires.

The chain uses TRBV19 and TRBJ1-5, with 8 bases fitting TRBD1. This sequence was found in an adult in good health. Sequences were obtained from blood. CDR3 DNA: TGTGCCAGTAGTATAGACCCCTCGACAGGGGTCGGCAATCAGCCCCAGCATTTT. This codes for CASSIDPSTGVGNQPQHF.